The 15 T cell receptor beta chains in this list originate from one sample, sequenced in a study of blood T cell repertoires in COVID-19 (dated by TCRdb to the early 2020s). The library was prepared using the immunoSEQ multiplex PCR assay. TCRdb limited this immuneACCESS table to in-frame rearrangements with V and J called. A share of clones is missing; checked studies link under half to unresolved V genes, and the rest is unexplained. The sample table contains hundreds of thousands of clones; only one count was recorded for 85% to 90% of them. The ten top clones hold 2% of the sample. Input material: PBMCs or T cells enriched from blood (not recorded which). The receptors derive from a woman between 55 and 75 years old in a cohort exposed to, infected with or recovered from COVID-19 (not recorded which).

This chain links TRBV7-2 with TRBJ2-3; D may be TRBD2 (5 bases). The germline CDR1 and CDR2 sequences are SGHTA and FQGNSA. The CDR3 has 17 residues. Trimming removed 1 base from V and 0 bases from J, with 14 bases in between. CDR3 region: CASSLVAGAVSTDTQYF. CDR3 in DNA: TGTGCCAGCAGCTTAGTGGCCGGAGCGGTTAGCACAGATACGCAGTATTTT.

As DNA, the CDR3 is TGTGCCAGCAGCTTCAGTTTCACAGCCGGTCAGTTCTTC. Residues: CASSFSFTAGQFF. This chain connects TRBV5-6 to TRBJ2-1; D unresolved. This CDR3 has 13 residues. Germline V gene lookup returns CDR1 SGHDT and CDR2 YYEEEE. The V gene lost 2 bases and the J gene lost 13 bases, with 16 bases spanning the gap.

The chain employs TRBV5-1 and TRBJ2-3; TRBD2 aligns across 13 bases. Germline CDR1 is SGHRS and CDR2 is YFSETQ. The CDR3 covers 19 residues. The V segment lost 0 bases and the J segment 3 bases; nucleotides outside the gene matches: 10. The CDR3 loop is CASSLEGTSGIFRTDTQYF. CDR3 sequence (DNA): TGCGCCAGCAGCTTGGAAGGGACTAGCGGGATTTTTCGTACAGATACGCAGTATTTT.

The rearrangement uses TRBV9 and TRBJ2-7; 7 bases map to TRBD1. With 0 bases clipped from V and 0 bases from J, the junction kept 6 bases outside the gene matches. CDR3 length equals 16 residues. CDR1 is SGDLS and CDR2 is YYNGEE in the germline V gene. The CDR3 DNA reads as TGTGCCAGCAGCGTAGGATGGGACAGAAGCTCCTACGAGCAGTACTTC. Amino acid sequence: CASSVGWDRSSYEQYF.

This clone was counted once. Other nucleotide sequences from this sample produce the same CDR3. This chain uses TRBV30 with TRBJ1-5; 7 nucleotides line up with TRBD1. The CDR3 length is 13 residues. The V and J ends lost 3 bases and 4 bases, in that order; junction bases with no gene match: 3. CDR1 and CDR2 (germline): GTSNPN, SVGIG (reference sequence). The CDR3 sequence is CAWSRQGNQPQHF. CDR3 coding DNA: TGTGCCTGGAGCCGACAGGGAAATCAGCCCCAGCATTTT.

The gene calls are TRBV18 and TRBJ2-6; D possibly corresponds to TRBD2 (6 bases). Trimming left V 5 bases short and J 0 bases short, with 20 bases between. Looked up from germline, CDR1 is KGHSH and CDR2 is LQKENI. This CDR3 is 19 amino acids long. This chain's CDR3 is CASSTTRGTSSSGANVLTF. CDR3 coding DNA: TGTGCCAGCTCAACCACTAGAGGGACTTCCAGCTCTGGGGCCAACGTCCTGACTTTC. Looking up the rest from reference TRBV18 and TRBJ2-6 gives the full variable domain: NAGVMQNPRHLVRRRGQEARLRCSPMKGHSHVYWYRQLPEEGLKFMVYLQKENIIDESGMPKERFSAEFPKEGPSILRIQQVVRGDSAAYFCASSTTRGTSSSGANVLTFGAGSRLTVL.

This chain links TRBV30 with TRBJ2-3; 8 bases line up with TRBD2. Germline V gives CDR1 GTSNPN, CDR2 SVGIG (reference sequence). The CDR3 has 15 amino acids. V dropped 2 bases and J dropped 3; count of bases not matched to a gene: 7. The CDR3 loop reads CAWSFRSGRTDTQYF. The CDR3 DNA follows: TGTGCCTGGAGTTTCCGGAGCGGGAGAACAGATACGCAGTATTTT.

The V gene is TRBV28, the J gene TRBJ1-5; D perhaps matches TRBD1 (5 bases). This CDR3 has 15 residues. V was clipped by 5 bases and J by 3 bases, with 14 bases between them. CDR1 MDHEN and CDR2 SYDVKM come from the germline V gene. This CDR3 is CASSVPGLINQPQHF. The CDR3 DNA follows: TGTGCCAGCAGTGTGCCGGGACTGATCAATCAGCCCCAGCATTTT.

CDR3 DNA: TGTGCCAGCAGCTTAGTAGGTGTCGGGCTTACAGGCACTGAAGCTTTCTTT. The encoded protein is CASSLVGVGLTGTEAFF. The chain couples TRBV7-6 to TRBJ1-1; possibly TRBD1 for D (5 bases). The CDR3 is 17 residues long. Germline V gene lookup returns CDR1 SGHVS and CDR2 FNYEAQ. The V and J ends lost 1 base and 4 bases respectively, with 19 bases between them.

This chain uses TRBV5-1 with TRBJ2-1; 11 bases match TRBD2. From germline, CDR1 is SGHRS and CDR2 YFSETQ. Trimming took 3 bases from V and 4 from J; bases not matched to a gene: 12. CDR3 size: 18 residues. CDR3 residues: CASSSPTSGSPRYNEQFF. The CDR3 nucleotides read TGCGCCAGCAGCTCCCCCACTAGCGGGAGTCCGCGGTACAATGAGCAGTTCTTC.

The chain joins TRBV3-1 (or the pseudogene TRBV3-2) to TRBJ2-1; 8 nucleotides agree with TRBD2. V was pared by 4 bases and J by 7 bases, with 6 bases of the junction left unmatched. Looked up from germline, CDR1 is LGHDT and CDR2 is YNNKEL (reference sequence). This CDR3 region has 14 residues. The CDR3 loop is CASSPLGGENEQFF. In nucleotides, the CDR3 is TGTGCCAGCAGCCCCCTCGGGGGGGAGAATGAGCAGTTCTTC.

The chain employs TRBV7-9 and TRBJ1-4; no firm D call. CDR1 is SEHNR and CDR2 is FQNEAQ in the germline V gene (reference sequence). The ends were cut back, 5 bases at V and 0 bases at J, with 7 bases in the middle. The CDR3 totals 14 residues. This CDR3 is CASSRVATNEKLFF. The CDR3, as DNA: TGTGCCAGCAGCCGAGTTGCAACTAATGAAAAACTGTTTTTT.

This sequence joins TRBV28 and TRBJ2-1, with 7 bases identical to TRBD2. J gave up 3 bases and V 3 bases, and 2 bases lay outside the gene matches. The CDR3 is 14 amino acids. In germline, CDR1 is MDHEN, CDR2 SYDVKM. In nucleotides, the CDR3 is TGTGCCAGCAGTTTGGGGGGGGGCTACAATGAGCAGTTCTTC. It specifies CASSLGGGYNEQFF.

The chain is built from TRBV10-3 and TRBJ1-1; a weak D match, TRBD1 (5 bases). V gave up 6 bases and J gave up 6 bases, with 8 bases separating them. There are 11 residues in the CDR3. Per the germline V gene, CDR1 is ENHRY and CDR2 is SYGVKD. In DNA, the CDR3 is TGTGCCATCAGGGACAACGCTGAAGCTTTCTTT. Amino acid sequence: CAIRDNAEAFF.

The CDR3 DNA is TGTGCCAGCAGTTTGCTAGCGGGAGGGCCGAATGAGCAGTTCTTC. Amino acids: CASSLLAGGPNEQFF. V and J are TRBV28 and TRBJ2-1; TRBD2 agrees at 12 bases. V was pared by 3 bases and J by 7 bases, with 4 bases of the junction left unmatched. The CDR3 is 15 residues long. Per germline, CDR1 MDHEN and CDR2 SYDVKM. The complete variable domain, with remaining parts taken from reference TRBV28 and TRBJ2-1, reads DVKVTQSSRYLVKRTGEKVFLECVQDMDHENMFWYRQDPGLGLRLIYFSYDVKMKEKGDIPEGYSVSREKKERFSLILESASTNQTSMYLCASSLLAGGPNEQFFGPGTRLTVL.